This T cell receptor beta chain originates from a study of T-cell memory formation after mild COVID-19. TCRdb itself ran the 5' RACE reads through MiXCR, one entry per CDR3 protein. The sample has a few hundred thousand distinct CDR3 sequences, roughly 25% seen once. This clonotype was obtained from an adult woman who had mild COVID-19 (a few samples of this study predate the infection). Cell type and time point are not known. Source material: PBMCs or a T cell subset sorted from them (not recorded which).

The CDR3 DNA sequence: TGTGCCACTGCGGGACTAGCGGAAGAGACCCAGTACTTC. It codes for CATAGLAEETQYF. The chain is built from TRBV27 and TRBJ2-5; 11 bases align to TRBD2. The junction had 4 bases not matched to a gene; V was cut back by 10 bases and J by 3 bases. The germline V gene has CDR1 MNHEY and CDR2 SMNVEV (reference sequence). The CDR3 covers 13 residues.